This TCR beta chain is drawn from a study of blood T cell repertoires in COVID-19. Study summary: The United States, Italy and Spain supplied acute and convalescent COVID-19 samples. PBMCs, B-cell-depleted T cells, or T cells were the source of the cDNA or gDNA that made up the material.

The CDR3 runs to 15 residues. Germline trimming cut 3 bases from V and 9 bases from J; bases unmatched to any gene: 12. Germline CDR1 is SNHLY and CDR2 is FYNNEI. Original processing methods: By means of reference gene primer amplification, nucleated cell counts were estimated. Sequencing was performed with immunoSEQ multiplex PCR; in TCRdb, only in-frame clones are kept and a portion is missing. V and J calls and clone size are those listed in that table; D and trimming were worked out from the DNA. The sample holds fewer than 65,000 clones; 85% to 95% are singletons and the top ten take 3% to 4%. Source material: peripheral blood. The chain recombines TRBV2 with TRBJ2-7, with TRBD2 matching over 9 bases. The receptor comes from a man over 45 with acute or convalescent COVID-19. The CDR3 nucleotides read TGTGCCAGCAGTGACGGGCGGGGGGGCCGTCTGGGGCAGTACTTC. It specifies CASSDGRGGRLGQYF.